A selection of T cell receptor beta chains follows, all from one sample in a study of shared clonotypes between healthy human individuals. Libraries were prepared by immunoSEQ multiplex PCR; TCRdb keeps only in-frame clonotypes and omits some of them. The table includes around 940,000 clones, 76% detected once. Sequencing was carried out using memory CD4+ T cells sorted from blood. The receptor source for this set is a man younger than 30 in good health. CDR3s include the opening cysteine and the closing phenylalanine or tryptophan. Not all rows give a size; the values are once, few, many and, for expanded clones, a class.

size	V	J	CDR3
NA	TRBV5-6	TRBJ1-5	CASSLGTGLKPQHF
NA	TRBV9	TRBJ2-2	CASSEQGARNTGELFF
NA	TRBV12-5	TRBJ2-2	CASAFGGKRTGELFF
NA	TRBV27	TRBJ1-5	CASSSWSNQPQHF
NA	TRBV27	TRBJ1-6	CASRLGEGRLLSPLHF
NA	TRBV6-1	TRBJ1-5	CASLATGTGDQPQHF
few	TRBV19	TRBJ2-7	CASPDRGDYEQYF
NA	TRBV4-2	TRBJ2-7	CASSQDGNSYEQYF
NA	TRBV7-8	TRBJ1-5	CASSPAGGAIQPQHF
many	TRBV5-1	TRBJ2-3	CASSTLPRGTDTQYF
NA	TRBV7-6	TRBJ2-7	CASSLGREQYF
NA	TRBV5-1	TRBJ1-1	CASSLNPGNTEAFF
NA	TRBV30	TRBJ2-2	CAWSLTTDTGELFF
NA	TRBV19	TRBJ1-2	CASSIREGGYTF
NA	TRBV9	TRBJ1-2	CASSVAGENYGYTF
NA	TRBV9	TRBJ2-1	CASSVAISSGVYNEQFF
NA	TRBV2	TRBJ2-5	CASKGRANQETQYF
once	TRBV7-2	TRBJ1-2	CASSQSGQYGYTF
few	TRBV6-6	TRBJ1-2	CASSQGVINGYTF
NA	TRBV18	TRBJ1-5	CASSPETTGQPQHF
NA	TRBV6-5	TRBJ2-7	CASSRSPMATEQYF
NA	TRBV18	TRBJ2-2	CASSPPVTGELFF
NA	TRBV6-1	TRBJ2-5	CASSESSGYQETQYF
NA	TRBV5-6	TRBJ2-3	CASSSGLAGLPSTDTQYF